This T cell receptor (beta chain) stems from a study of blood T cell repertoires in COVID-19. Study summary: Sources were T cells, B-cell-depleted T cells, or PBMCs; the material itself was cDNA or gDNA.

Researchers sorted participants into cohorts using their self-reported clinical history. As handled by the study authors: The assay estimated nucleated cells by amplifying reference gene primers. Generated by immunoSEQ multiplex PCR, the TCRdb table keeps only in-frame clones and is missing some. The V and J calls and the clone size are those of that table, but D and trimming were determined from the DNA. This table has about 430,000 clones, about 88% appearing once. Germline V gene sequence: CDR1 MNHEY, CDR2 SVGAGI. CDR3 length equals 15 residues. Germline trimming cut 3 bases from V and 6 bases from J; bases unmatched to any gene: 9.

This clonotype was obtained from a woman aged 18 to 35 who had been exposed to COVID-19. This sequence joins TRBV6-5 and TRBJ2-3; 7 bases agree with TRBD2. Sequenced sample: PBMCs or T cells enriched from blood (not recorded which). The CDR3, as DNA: TGTGCCAGCAGTTATAGGCTAGCGGCATCGGATACGCAGTATTTT. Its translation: CASSYRLAASDTQYF.